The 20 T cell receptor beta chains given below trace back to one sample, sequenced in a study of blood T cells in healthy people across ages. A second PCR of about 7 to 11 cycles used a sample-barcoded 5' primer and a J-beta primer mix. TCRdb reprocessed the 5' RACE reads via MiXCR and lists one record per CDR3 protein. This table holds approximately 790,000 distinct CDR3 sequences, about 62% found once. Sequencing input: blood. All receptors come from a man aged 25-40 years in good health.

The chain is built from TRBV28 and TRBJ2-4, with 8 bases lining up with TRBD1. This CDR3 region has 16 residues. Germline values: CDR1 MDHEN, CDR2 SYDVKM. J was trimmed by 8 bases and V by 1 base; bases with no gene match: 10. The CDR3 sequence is CASSLFLTGDADIQYF. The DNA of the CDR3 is TGTGCCAGCAGTTTATTTCTGACAGGGGACGCGGACATTCAGTACTTC.

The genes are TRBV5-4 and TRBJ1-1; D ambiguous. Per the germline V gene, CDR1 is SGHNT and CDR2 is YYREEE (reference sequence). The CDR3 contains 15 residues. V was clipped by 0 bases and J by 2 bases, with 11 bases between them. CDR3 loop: CASSLGATPNTEAFF. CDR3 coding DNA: TGTGCCAGCAGCTTGGGGGCCACACCTAACACTGAAGCTTTCTTT.

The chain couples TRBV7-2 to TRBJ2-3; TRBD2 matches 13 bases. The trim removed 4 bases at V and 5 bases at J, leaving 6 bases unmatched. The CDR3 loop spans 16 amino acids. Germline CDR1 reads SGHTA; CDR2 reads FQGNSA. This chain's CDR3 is CASSSTSGGLGDTQYF. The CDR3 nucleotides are TGTGCCAGCAGCTCGACTAGCGGGGGGTTGGGAGATACGCAGTATTTT.

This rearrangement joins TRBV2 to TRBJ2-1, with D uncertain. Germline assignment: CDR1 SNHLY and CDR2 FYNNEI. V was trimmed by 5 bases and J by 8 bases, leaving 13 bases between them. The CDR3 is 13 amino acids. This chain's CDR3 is CASSYIRTDEQFF. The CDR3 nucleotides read TGTGCCAGCAGTTACATACGGACGGATGAGCAGTTCTTC.

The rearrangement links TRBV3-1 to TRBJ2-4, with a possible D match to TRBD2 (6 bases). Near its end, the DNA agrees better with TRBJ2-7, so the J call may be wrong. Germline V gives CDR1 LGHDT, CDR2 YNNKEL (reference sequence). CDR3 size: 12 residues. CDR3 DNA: TGTGCCAGCAGCCTTTGGGACTCCGAGCAGTACTTC. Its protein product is CASSLWDSEQYF.

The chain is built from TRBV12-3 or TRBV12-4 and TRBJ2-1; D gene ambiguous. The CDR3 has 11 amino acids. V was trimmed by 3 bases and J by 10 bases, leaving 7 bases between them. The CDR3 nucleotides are TGTGCCAGCAGTTTGTACGCGGAGCAGTTCTTC. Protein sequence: CASSLYAEQFF.

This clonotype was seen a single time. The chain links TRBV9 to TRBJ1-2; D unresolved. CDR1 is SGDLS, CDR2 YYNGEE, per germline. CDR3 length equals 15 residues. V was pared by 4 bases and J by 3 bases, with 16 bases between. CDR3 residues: CASSLSIEAYYGYTF. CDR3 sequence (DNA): TGTGCCAGCAGCCTAAGTATTGAGGCATACTATGGCTACACCTTC.

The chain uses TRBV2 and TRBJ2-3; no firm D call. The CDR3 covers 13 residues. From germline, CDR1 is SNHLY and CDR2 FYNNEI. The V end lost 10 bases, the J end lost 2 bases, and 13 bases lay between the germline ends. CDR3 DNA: TGTGCCACCATAGCTAGAACCACAGATACGCAGTATTTT. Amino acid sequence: CATIARTTDTQYF.

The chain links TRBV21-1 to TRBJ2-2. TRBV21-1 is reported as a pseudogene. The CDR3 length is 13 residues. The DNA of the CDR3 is TGTGCCAGCAGCGAAAGGGGGTTCGGGGAGCTGTTTTTT. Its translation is CASSERGFGELFF.

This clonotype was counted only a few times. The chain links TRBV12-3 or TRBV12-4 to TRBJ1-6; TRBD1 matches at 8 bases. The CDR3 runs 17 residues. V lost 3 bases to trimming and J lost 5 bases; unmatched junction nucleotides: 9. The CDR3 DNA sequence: TGTGCCAGCAGTTTCGACAGGGGTCGGGGCGATAATTCACCCCTCCACTTT. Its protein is CASSFDRGRGDNSPLHF.

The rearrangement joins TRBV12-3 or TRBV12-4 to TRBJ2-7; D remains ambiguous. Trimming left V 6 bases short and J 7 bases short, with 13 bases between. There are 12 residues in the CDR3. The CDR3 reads CASSPSLWEQYF. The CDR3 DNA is TGTGCCAGCAGCCCATCCTTGTGGGAGCAGTACTTC.

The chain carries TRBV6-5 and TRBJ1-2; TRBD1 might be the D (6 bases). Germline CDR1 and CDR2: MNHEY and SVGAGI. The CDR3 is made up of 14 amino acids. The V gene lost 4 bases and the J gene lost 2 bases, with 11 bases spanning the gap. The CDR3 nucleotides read TGTGCCAGCAGTTCCCTCGGACAGAACTATGGCTACACCTTC. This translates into CASSSLGQNYGYTF.

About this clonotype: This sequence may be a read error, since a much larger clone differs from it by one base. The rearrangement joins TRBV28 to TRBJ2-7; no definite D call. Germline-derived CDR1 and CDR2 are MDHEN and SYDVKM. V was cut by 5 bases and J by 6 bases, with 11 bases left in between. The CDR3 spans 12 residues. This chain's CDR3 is CASSPGYCEQYF. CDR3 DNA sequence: TGTGCCAGCAGTCCAGGTTACTGCGAGCAGTACTTC.

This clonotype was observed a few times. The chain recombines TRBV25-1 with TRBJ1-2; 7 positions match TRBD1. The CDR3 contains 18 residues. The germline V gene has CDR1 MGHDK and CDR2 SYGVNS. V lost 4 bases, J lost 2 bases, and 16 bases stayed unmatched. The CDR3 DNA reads TGTGCCAGCAGTGGACCCCGTGGGGGGACAGAAGTCAACTATGGCTACACCTTC. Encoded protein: CASSGPRGGTEVNYGYTF.

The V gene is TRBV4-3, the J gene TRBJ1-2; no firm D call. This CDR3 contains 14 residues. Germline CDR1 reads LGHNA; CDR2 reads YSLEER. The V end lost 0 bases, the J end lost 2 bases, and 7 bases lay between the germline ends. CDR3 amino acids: CASSQDRQNYGYTF. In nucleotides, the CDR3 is TGCGCCAGCAGCCAAGACCGCCAGAACTATGGCTACACCTTC.

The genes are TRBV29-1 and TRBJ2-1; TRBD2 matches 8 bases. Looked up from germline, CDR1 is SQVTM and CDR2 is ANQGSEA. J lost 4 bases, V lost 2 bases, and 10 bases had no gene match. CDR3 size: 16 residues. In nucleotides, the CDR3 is TGCAGCGTTGAAACGGATAGCGGGGCTATGTACAATGAGCAGTTCTTC. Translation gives CSVETDSGAMYNEQFF.

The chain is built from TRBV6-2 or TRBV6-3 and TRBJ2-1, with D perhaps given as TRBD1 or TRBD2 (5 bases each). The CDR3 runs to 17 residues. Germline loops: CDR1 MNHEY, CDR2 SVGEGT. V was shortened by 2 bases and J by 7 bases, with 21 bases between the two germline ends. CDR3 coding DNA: TGTGCCAGCAGTTACGGGTCCGGGACGGAGTATTGGAATGAGCAGTTCTTC. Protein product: CASSYGSGTEYWNEQFF.

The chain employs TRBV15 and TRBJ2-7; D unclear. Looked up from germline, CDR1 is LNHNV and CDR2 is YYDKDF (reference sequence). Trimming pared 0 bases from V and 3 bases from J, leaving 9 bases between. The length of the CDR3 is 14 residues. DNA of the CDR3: TGTGCCACCAGCAGAGAAACGACAAACTACGAGCAGTACTTC. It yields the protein CATSRETTNYEQYF. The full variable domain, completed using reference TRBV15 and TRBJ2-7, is DAMVIQNPRYQVTQFGKPVTLSCSQTLNHNVMYWYQQKSSQAPKLLFHYYDKDFNNEADTPDNFQSRRPNTSFCFLDIRSPGLGDTAMYLCATSRETTNYEQYFGPGTRLTVT.

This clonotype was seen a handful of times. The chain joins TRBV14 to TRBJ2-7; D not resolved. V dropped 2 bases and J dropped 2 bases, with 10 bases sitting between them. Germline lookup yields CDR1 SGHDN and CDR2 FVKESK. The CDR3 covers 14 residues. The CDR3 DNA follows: TGTGCCAGCAGCCAATATGCCGGCACCTACGAGCAGTACTTC. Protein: CASSQYAGTYEQYF.

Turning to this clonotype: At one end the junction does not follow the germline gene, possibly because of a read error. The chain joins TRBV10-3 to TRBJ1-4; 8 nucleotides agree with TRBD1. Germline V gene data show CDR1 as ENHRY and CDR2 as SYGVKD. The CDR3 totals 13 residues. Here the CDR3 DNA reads TGTGCCTTCAGCGCAGGGGGCAATGAAAAACTGTTTTTT. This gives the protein CAFSAGGNEKLFF.